The 20 T cell receptor beta chains presented below share a single source sample, sequenced in a study of T cell repertoires in ileal Crohn's disease. TCRdb's copy holds only in-frame clones and misses some; the assay was immunoSEQ multiplex PCR. In the table there are 7,000 to 8,500 clones, about 79% of which are singletons. Sequencing used ileal tissue. Receptors originate from an adult with Crohn's disease.

The rearrangement links TRBV4-1 to TRBJ2-2; 10 bases fit TRBD2. Germline CDR1 MGHRA, CDR2 YSYEKL. J gave up 4 bases and V 4 bases, and 12 bases lay outside the gene matches. The CDR3 has 18 residues. For the CDR3, the DNA is TGCGCCAGCAGCCTCATAACAGGGGCTAGCGGGAGCACCGGGGAGCTGTTTTTT. Translation: CASSLITGASGSTGELFF.

This rearrangement joins TRBV28 to TRBJ2-3; 7 bases line up with TRBD1. Germline values: CDR1 MDHEN, CDR2 SYDVKM. V shed 5 bases and J 1 base; nucleotides not matched to a gene: 21. The CDR3 sequence is 20 residues long. The DNA for the CDR3 is TGTGCCAGCAGTGGATGGGGCAGGGGCTCAGGGGGAGTTCGCACAGATACGCAGTATTTT. Translated, it gives CASSGWGRGSGGVRTDTQYF.

V and J are TRBV5-1 and TRBJ1-2, with D tentatively TRBD1 (5 bases). This CDR3 has 12 residues. The V gene lost 7 bases and the J gene lost 7 bases, with 14 bases spanning the gap. CDR1 is SGHRS and CDR2 is YFSETQ in the germline V gene. The CDR3 nucleotides read TGCGCCAGCTCCGACAGTGAGGTTGGCTACACCTTC. Protein: CASSDSEVGYTF.

The J gene is TRBJ1-3, the V gene TRBV18; a weak D match, TRBD1 (5 bases). This CDR3 comprises 15 residues. Germline V gives CDR1 KGHSH, CDR2 LQKENI. Trimming cost V 2 bases and J 2 bases, with 10 bases left between them. The CDR3 is CASSPEQGTGNTIYF. For the CDR3, the DNA is TGTGCCAGCTCACCAGAGCAGGGAACTGGAAACACCATATATTTT.

The chain carries TRBV6-1 and TRBJ2-7, with TRBD1 matching 11 bases. V lost 0 bases, J lost 3 bases, and 1 base stayed unmatched. The CDR3 covers 15 residues. Germline values: CDR1 MNHNS, CDR2 SASEGT. CDR3 region: CASSEAGTGGYEQYF. As DNA, the CDR3 is TGTGCCAGCAGTGAAGCGGGGACAGGGGGCTACGAGCAGTACTTC.

This clone occurred once. J is TRBJ2-5 and V is TRBV28; the match to TRBD2 covers 8 bases. V lost 6 bases to trimming and J lost 5 bases; unmatched junction nucleotides: 11. CDR3 length equals 15 residues. CDR1 is MDHEN and CDR2 is SYDVKM in the germline V gene. CDR3 sequence: CASSSLSTSVETQYF. Written as DNA, the CDR3 is TGTGCCAGCAGCTCCCTTTCGACTAGCGTCGAGACCCAGTACTTC.

The genes are TRBV30 and TRBJ2-1; 12 bases are a match to TRBD2. J lost 10 bases, V lost 3 bases, and 4 bases had no gene match. The CDR3 is made up of 13 amino acids. Germline lookup yields CDR1 GTSNPN and CDR2 SVGIG (reference sequence). The CDR3 DNA reads TGTGCCTGGAGGGGACTAGCGGGCCTAGAGCAGTTCTTC. The encoded protein is CAWRGLAGLEQFF.

This rearrangement joins TRBV5-6 to TRBJ2-3, with 9 bases aligning to TRBD2. The ends lost 3 bases at V and 2 bases at J; junction bases unmatched: 4. Per the germline V gene, CDR1 is SGHDT and CDR2 is YYEEEE. This CDR3 has 15 amino acids. CDR3 region: CASSSSSGTTDTQYF. The DNA for the CDR3 is TGTGCCAGCAGCTCCTCTAGCGGGACCACAGATACGCAGTATTTT.

Worth noting for this clone: At one end, the junction sequence differs from germline, possibly due to a read error. The J gene is TRBJ2-1, the V gene TRBV7-7; 7 bases align to TRBD2. The CDR3 contains 15 residues. In germline, CDR1 is SSHAT, CDR2 FNYEAQ (reference sequence). In DNA, the CDR3 is TGTGCTAGCAGCGTCGGGAGGACCTCCTACAATGAGCAGTTCTTC. It codes for CASSVGRTSYNEQFF.

The genes are TRBV20-1 and TRBJ2-1, with D perhaps TRBD1 (6 bases). CDR1 DFQATT and CDR2 SNEGSKA come from the germline V gene (reference sequence). V was cut by 1 base and J by 10 bases, with 8 bases left in between. This CDR3 has 11 amino acids. Written as DNA, the CDR3 is TGCAGTGCTAGAGTAAGGGGGGAGCAGTTCTTC. Amino acid sequence: CSARVRGEQFF.

This clone occurred a few times. The chain recombines TRBV14 with TRBJ2-5; D possibly corresponds to TRBD1 (5 bases). The CDR3 spans 12 residues. V was shortened by 0 bases and J by 9 bases, with 8 bases between the two germline ends. CDR1 is SGHDN, CDR2 FVKESK, per germline. The CDR3 coding sequence is TGTGCCAGCAGCCAAGACAGGGCAGCCCAGTACTTC. It yields the protein CASSQDRAAQYF.

The chain recombines TRBV27 with TRBJ2-4; 7 nucleotides line up with TRBD2. The trim removed 4 bases at V and 11 bases at J, leaving 8 bases unmatched. The CDR3 spans 13 residues. Germline values: CDR1 MNHEY, CDR2 SMNVEV (reference sequence). The DNA of the CDR3 is TGTGCCAGCAGTTACCGGGCGGGAGTCCTTCAGTACTTC. It codes for CASSYRAGVLQYF.

V is TRBV6-6 and J is TRBJ2-5, with D hard to call. Trimming left V 2 bases short and J 3 bases short, with 10 bases between. The germline CDR1 and CDR2 sequences are MNHNY and SVGAGI (reference sequence). The CDR3 is 14 residues long. The CDR3, as DNA: TGTGCCAGCAGTTACGGTTCTGCTAAAGAGACCCAGTACTTC. The encoded protein is CASSYGSAKETQYF.

The DNA for the CDR3 is TGCGCCAGCAGTCCCGGGGGGAGCGGGAGGGCATACAATGAGCAGTTCTTC. Its translation: CASSPGGSGRAYNEQFF. The chain joins TRBV4-1 to TRBJ2-1, with TRBD2 identical over 10 bases. J lost 4 bases, V lost 6 bases, and 12 bases had no gene match. Per the germline V gene, CDR1 is MGHRA and CDR2 is YSYEKL. CDR3 length: 17 residues.

V gene TRBV19 combines with J gene TRBJ2-5; 9 positions agree with TRBD1. CDR3 size: 16 residues. Germline trimming cut 1 base from V and 1 base from J; bases unmatched to any gene: 4. Looked up from germline, CDR1 is LNHDA and CDR2 is SQIVND (reference sequence). The CDR3 is CASSIGGDRVQETQYF. In DNA form, the CDR3 reads TGTGCCAGTAGTATAGGAGGGGACAGGGTCCAAGAGACCCAGTACTTC. Full variable domain (outside the CDR3, taken from reference TRBV19 and TRBJ2-5): DGGITQSPKYLFRKEGQNVTLSCEQNLNHDAMYWYRQDPGQGLRLIYYSQIVNDFQKGDIAEGYSVSREKKESFPLTVTSAQKNPTAFYLCASSIGGDRVQETQYFGPGTRLLVL.

The chain is built from TRBV5-1 and TRBJ1-5; 7 nucleotides line up with TRBD1. V shed 4 bases and J 6 bases; nucleotides not matched to a gene: 7. The CDR3 covers 14 residues. Germline V lookup: CDR1 SGHRS, CDR2 YFSETQ. The CDR3 spells CASSPQGVGQPQHF. CDR3 nucleotide sequence: TGCGCCAGCAGCCCCCAGGGGGTGGGTCAGCCCCAGCATTTT.

The chain couples TRBV10-3 to TRBJ2-1, with D hard to call. V was pared by 6 bases and J by 5 bases, with 8 bases between. This CDR3 spans 12 amino acids. Germline V lookup: CDR1 ENHRY, CDR2 SYGVKD. CDR3 amino acids: CAIRPANNEQFF. The CDR3 nucleotides are TGTGCCATCAGGCCAGCGAACAATGAGCAGTTCTTC.

This clone has more than one count but fewer than ten. The chain employs TRBV7-2 and TRBJ1-4; TRBD1 agrees at 9 bases. The trim removed 5 bases at V and 5 bases at J, leaving 6 bases unmatched. CDR3 length: 15 residues. Germline assignment: CDR1 SGHTA and CDR2 FQGNSA. Here the CDR3 reads CASSARQGGNEKLFF. CDR3 sequence (DNA): TGTGCCAGCAGCGCACGACAGGGGGGAAATGAAAAACTGTTTTTT.

This clone has a handful of counts. Other DNA variants within this sample encode the same CDR3. This rearrangement joins TRBV18 to TRBJ1-1; 7 bases agree with TRBD1. The CDR3 sequence is 13 residues long. The ends lost 2 bases at V and 5 bases at J; junction bases unmatched: 2. In germline, CDR1 is KGHSH, CDR2 LQKENI. The CDR3 DNA is TGTGCCAGCTCACCAAAACAGGGGACTGAAGCTTTCTTT. Translation gives CASSPKQGTEAFF.

This clone was recorded only once. The rearrangement uses TRBV6-6 and TRBJ1-5; TRBD1 might be the D (6 bases). CDR1 and CDR2 from the germline V gene are MNHNY and SVGAGI (reference sequence). CDR3 length: 16 residues. Trimming took 6 bases from V and 1 from J, leaving 16 bases between them. Here the CDR3 DNA reads TGTGCCAGCAGCCAACTTCTAGGGGGAAGCAATCAGCCCCAGCATTTT. It yields the protein CASSQLLGGSNQPQHF.